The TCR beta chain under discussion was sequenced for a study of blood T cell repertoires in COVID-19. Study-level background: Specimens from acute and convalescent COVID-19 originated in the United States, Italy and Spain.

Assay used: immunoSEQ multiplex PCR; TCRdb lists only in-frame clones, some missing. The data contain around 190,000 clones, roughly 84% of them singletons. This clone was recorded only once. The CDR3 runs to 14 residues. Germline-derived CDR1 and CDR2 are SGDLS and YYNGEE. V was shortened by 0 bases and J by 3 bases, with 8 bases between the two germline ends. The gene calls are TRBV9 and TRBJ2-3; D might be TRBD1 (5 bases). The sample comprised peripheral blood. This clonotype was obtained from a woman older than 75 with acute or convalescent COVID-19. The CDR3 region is CASSVASGTDTQYF. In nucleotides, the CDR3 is TGTGCCAGCAGCGTAGCTTCAGGGACAGATACGCAGTATTTT. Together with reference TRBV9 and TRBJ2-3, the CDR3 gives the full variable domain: DSGVTQTPKHLITATGQRVTLRCSPRSGDLSVYWYQQSLDQGLQFLIQYYNGEERAKGNILERFSAQQFPDLHSELNLSSLELGDSALYFCASSVASGTDTQYFGPGTRLTVL.